A selection of T cell receptor beta chains follows, all from one sample in a study of blood T cell repertoires in COVID-19. The protocol was immunoSEQ multiplex PCR, while the TCRdb copy is restricted to in-frame clones and leaves out a portion. The sample holds 70,000 or so clones; roughly 86% are singletons and the top ten take roughly 3.6%. The sample consisted of peripheral blood. These TCRs come from a man between 70 and 80 years old with active COVID-19. Both conserved end residues are part of each CDR3.

V gene,CDR3 protein
TRBV28,CASSYAGEGDEQFF
TRBV28,CASTPAGGPNSPLHF
TRBV9,CASSTRLVSGNEQFF
TRBV15,CATSSLAGRTGELFF
TRBV5-6,CASSANGGLATGELFF
TRBV9,CASRTDPNYGYTF
TRBV16,CASSGGLAGTYEQYF
TRBV7-2,CASSPGAPGLAGVLDEQFF
TRBV30,CAYRDRGPAGSTDTQYF
TRBV7-3,CASSANSGGSGGPYNEQFF
TRBV7-2,CASSPHQGAGQPQHF
TRBV3-1/TRBV3-2,CASSHGTGGYTF
TRBV7-9,CASSLVLGAYGYTF
TRBV5-1,CASSLGGHGFGGYTF
TRBV5-1,CASSWGASLLAGGSYEQYF
TRBV5-8,CASSRTGVNTEAFF
TRBV30,CAWSVGAPGLAGGAETQYF
TRBV12-3/TRBV12-4,CASSLTGSTEAFF
TRBV9,CASSPVGGHYGYTF
TRBV9,CASSRGSGRVWTGELFF
TRBV5-4,CASSPGHVGNTIYF
TRBV27,CASSSDRGPSGANVLTF
TRBV6-5,CASSSTGGESHNEQFF
TRBV3-1/TRBV3-2,CASSPSGGGGEQYF
TRBV5-8,CASSLARTGGEKLFF
TRBV10-3,CAISRDREAEQFF
TRBV12-5,CASGLPTWAGGTGELFF